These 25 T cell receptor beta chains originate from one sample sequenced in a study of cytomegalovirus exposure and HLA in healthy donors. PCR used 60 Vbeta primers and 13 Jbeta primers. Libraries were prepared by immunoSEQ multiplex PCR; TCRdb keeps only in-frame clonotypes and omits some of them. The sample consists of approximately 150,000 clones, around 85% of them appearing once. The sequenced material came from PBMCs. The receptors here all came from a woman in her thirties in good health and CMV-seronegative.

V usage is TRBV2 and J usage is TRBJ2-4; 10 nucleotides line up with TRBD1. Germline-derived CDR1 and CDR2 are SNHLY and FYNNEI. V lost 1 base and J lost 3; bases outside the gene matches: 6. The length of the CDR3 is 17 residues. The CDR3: CASSEDRQGAVKNIQYF. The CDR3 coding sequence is TGTGCCAGCAGTGAAGACCGACAGGGGGCTGTCAAAAACATTCAGTACTTC.

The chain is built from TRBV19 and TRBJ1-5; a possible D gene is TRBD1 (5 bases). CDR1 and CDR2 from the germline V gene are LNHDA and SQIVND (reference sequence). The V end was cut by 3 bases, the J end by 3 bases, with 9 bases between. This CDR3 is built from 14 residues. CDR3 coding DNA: TGTGCCAGTAGTATGCCAGGGTTCAATCAGCCCCAGCATTTT. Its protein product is CASSMPGFNQPQHF.

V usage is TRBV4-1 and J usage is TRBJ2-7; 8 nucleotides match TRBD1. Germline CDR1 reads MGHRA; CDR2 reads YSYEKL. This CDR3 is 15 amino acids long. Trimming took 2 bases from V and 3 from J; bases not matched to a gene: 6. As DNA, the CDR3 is TGCGCCAGCAGCCAAACGGCGGACAGGGACTACGAGCAGTACTTC. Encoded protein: CASSQTADRDYEQYF.

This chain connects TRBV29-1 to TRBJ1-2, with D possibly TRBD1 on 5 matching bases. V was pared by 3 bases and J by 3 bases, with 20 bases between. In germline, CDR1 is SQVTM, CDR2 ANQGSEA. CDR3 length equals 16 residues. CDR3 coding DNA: TGCAGCGTTGATGACAGCCGCAGCTATGGAGACTATGGCTACACCTTC. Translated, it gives CSVDDSRSYGDYGYTF.

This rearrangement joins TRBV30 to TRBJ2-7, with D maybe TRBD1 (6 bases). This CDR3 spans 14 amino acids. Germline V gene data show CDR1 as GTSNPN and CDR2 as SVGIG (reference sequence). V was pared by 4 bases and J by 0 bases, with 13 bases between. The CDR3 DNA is TGTGCCTGGAACGCACAGGGTCTCTCCTACGAGCAGTACTTC. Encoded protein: CAWNAQGLSYEQYF.

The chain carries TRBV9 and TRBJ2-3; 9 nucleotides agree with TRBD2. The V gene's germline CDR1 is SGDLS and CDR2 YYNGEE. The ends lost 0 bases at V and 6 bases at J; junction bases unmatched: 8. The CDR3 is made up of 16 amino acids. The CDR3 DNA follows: TGTGCCAGCAGCGTAGAGGCGGGGGGGCCCTCGGATACGCAGTATTTT. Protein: CASSVEAGGPSDTQYF.

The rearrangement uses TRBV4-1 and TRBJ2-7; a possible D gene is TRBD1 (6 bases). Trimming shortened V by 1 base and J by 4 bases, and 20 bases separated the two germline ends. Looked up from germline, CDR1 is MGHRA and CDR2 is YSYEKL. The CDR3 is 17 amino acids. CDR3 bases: TGCGCCAGCAGCCAAGGTCAATGGATTAGGGGGATATACGAGCAGTACTTC. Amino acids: CASSQGQWIRGIYEQYF.

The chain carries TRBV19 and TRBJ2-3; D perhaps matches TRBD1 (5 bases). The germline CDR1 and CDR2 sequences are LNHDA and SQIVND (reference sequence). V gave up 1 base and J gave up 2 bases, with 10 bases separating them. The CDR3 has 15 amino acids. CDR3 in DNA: TGTGCCAGTAGTATAGGACCAGGGTACACAGATACGCAGTATTTT. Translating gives CASSIGPGYTDTQYF.

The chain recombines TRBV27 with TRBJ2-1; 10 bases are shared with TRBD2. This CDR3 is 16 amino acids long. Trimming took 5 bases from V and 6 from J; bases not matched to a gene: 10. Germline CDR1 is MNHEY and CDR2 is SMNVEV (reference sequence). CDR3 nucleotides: TGTGCCAGCAGTCCACTCCCCTCTAGCGGGAGCAATGAGCAGTTCTTC. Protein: CASSPLPSSGSNEQFF.

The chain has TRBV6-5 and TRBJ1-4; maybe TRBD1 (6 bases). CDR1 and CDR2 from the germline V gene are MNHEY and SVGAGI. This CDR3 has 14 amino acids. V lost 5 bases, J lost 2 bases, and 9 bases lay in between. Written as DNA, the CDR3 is TGTGCCAGCAGTGACAGGTCTACTAATGAAAAACTGTTTTTT. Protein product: CASSDRSTNEKLFF.

CDR3 amino acids: CASSLGRVLVRAFF. The CDR3, as DNA: TGTGCCAGCAGCTTGGGCAGGGTCCTTGTGAGAGCTTTCTTT. This chain uses TRBV11-2 with TRBJ1-1; tentative D call: TRBD1 (5 bases). The ends were cut back, 3 bases at V and 10 bases at J, with 18 bases in the middle. Germline V CDR1 and CDR2: SGHAT, FQNNGV. The CDR3 length is 14 residues.

The CDR3 sequence is CAWSVGRGYEQYF. For the CDR3, the DNA is TGTGCCTGGAGTGTAGGCAGGGGCTACGAGCAGTACTTC. The rearrangement uses TRBV30 and TRBJ2-5; TRBD1 might be the D (6 bases). The last part of the DNA fits TRBJ2-7 better; the J call may be wrong. This CDR3 has 13 residues. Germline V lookup: CDR1 GTSNPN, CDR2 SVGIG (reference sequence).

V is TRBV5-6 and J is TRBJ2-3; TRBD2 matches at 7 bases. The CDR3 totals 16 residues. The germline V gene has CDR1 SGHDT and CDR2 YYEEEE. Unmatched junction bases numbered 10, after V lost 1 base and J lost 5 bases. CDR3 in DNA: TGTGCCAGCAGCTTGTATGGGAGGGGAAGGGGAGATACGCAGTATTTT. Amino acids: CASSLYGRGRGDTQYF.

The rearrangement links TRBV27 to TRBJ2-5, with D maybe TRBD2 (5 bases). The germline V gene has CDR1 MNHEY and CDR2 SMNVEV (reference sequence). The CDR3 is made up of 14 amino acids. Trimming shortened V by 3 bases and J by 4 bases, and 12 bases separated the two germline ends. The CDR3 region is CASSLTRVGETQYF. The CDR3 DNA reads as TGTGCCAGCAGTTTGACGCGGGTAGGAGAGACCCAGTACTTC.

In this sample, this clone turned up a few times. The CDR3: CASSYSNRAQQFF. The CDR3 nucleotides are TGTGCCAGCAGTTACTCGAACAGGGCGCAGCAGTTCTTC. The V call is TRBV6-5, the J call TRBJ2-1; D is possibly TRBD1 (6 bases). The V end lost 0 bases, the J end lost 11 bases, and 11 bases lay between the germline ends. CDR3 length equals 13 residues. Germline V CDR1 and CDR2: MNHEY, SVGAGI.

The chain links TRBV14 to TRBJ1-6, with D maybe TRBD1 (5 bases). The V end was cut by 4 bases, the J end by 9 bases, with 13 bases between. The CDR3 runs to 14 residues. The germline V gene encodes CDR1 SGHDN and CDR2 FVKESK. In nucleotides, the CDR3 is TGTGCCAGCAGCCCGATCTCAGGGATTTCACCCCTCCACTTT. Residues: CASSPISGISPLHF.

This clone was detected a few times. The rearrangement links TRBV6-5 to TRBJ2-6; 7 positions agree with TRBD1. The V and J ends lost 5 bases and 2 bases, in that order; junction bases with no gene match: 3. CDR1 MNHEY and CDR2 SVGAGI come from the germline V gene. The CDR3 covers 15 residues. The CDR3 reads CASSNRGAGANVLTF. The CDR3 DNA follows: TGTGCCAGCAGTAACAGGGGAGCTGGGGCCAACGTCCTGACTTTC.

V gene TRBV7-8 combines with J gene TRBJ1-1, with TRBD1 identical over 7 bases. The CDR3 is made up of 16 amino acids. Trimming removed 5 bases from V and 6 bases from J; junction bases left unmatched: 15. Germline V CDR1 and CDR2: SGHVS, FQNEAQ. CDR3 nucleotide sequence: TGTGCCAGCAGCCCCGGACAGGTCCGGTTCCCTTCTGAAGCTTTCTTT. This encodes CASSPGQVRFPSEAFF. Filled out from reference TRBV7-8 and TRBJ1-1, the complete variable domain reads GAGVSQSPRYKVAKRGQDVALRCDPISGHVSLFWYQQALGQGPEFLTYFQNEAQLDKSGLPSDRFFAERPEGSVSTLKIQRTQQEDSAVYLCASSPGQVRFPSEAFFGQGTRLTVV.

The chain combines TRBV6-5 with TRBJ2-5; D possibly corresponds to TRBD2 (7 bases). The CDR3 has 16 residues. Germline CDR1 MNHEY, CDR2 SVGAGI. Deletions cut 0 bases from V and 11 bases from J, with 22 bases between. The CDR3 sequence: CASSYSTGQPAGEQYF. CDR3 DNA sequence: TGTGCCAGCAGTTACTCGACCGGACAGCCTGCGGGGGAGCAGTACTTC.

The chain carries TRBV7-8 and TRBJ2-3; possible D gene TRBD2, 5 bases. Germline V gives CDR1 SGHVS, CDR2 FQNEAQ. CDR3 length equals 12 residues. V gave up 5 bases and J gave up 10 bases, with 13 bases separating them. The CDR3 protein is CASSRGLDAQYF. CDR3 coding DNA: TGTGCCAGCAGCCGGGGATTAGACGCGCAGTATTTT. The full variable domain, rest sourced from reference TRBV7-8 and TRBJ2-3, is GAGVSQSPRYKVAKRGQDVALRCDPISGHVSLFWYQQALGQGPEFLTYFQNEAQLDKSGLPSDRFFAERPEGSVSTLKIQRTQQEDSAVYLCASSRGLDAQYFGPGTRLTVL.

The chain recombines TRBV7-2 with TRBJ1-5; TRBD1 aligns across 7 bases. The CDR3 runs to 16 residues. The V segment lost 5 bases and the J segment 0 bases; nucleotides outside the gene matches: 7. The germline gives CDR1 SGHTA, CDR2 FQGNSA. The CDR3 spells CASSNRTGASNQPQHF. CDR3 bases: TGTGCCAGCAGCAACCGGACAGGCGCTAGCAATCAGCCCCAGCATTTT.

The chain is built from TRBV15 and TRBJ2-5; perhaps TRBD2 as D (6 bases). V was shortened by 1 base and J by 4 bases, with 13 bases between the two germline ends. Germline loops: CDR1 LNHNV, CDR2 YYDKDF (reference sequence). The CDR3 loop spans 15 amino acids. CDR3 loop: CATSRVTSVVETQYF. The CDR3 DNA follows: TGTGCCACCAGCAGAGTGACTAGTGTGGTAGAGACCCAGTACTTC.

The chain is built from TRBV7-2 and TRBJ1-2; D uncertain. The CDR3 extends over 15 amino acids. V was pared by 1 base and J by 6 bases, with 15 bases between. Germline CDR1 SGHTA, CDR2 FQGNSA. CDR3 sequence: CASSLGWLEQHGYTF. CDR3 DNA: TGTGCCAGCAGCTTAGGATGGCTGGAGCAGCATGGCTACACCTTC.

The CDR3 sequence: CASTIKGGLGSYEQYF. For the CDR3, the DNA is TGTGCCAGCACCATTAAGGGCGGACTCGGCTCCTACGAGCAGTACTTC. V is TRBV28 and J is TRBJ2-7; D might be TRBD2 (5 bases). The V gene lost 7 bases and the J gene lost 0 bases, with 19 bases spanning the gap. The CDR3 has 16 amino acids. The germline gives CDR1 MDHEN, CDR2 SYDVKM.

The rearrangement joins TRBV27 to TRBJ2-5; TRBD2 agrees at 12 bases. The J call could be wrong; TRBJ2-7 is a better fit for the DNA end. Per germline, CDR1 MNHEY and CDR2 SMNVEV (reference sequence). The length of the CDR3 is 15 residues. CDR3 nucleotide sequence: TGTGCCAGCAGCAAGGGGACTAGCGGGTACTACGAGCAGTACTTC. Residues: CASSKGTSGYYEQYF.